This TCR beta chain was profiled in a study of breast tumors, draining lymph nodes, adjacent tissues. General observations from the study: Findings are consistent with lymph node origin and intratumoral expansion of most tumor T cells. Luminal-like breast cancer showed significantly higher tumor–nontumor repertoire similarity than basal-like. Compared with lymph nodes, tumors were less diverse; compared with nontumor tissue, more.

V trimming: 5 bases; J trimming: 4 bases; junction bases outside the gene matches: 2. The CDR3 is 12 residues long. The germline V gene encodes CDR1 DFQATT and CDR2 SNEGSKA (reference sequence). Comments on this clonotype: Its target is unknown.

Each CDR3 protein gets one entry after TCRdb re-called the multiplex PCR reads with MiXCR. The sample shows some 100,000 distinct CDR3 sequences, 21% of them seen only once. Samples came from axillary lymph nodes draining the breast cancer. The chain carries TRBV20-1 and TRBJ1-2; 9 nucleotides line up with TRBD1. This clonotype originated in a female donor with breast cancer. Some clones in this sample may be carry-over from other donors' samples. The specimen was axillary lymph node tissue. The CDR3 spells CSAPQGAYGYTF. CDR3 sequence (DNA): TGCAGTGCTCCACAGGGGGCCTATGGCTACACCTTC.